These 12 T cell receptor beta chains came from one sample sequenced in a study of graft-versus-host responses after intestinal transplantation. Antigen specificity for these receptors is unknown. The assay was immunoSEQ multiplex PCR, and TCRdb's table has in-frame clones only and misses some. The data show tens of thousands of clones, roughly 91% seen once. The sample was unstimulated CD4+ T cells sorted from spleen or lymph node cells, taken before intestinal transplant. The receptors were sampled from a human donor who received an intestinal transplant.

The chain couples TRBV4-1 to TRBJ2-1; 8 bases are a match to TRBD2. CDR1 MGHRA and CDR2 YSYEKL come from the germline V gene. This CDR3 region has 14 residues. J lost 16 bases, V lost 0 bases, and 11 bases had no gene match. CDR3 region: CASSQDTGRLAHFF. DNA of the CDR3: TGCGCCAGCAGCCAAGATACAGGCAGACTAGCGCATTTCTTC.

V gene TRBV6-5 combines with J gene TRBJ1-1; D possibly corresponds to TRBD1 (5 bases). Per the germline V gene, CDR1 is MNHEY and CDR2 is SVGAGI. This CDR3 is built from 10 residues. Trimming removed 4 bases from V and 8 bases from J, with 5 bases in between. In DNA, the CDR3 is TGTGCCAGCAGTTCAGGGGAAGCTTTCTTT. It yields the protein CASSSGEAFF.

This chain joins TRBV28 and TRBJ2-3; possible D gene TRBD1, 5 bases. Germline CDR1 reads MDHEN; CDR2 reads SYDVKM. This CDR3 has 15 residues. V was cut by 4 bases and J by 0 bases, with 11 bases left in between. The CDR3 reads CASSSQAPSTDTQYF. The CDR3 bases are TGTGCCAGCAGTTCACAGGCCCCTAGCACAGATACGCAGTATTTT.

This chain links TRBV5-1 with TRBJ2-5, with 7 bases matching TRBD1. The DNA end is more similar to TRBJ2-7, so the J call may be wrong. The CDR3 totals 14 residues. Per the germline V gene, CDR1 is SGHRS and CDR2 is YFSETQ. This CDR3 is CASSLVDRQGEQYF. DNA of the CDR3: TGCGCCAGCAGCTTGGTGGACAGGCAGGGCGAGCAGTACTTC.

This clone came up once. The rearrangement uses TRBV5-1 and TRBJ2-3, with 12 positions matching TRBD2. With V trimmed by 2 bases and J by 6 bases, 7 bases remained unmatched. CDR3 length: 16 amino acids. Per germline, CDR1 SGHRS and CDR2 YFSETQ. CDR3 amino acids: CASSFSSGGALDTQYF. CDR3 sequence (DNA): TGCGCCAGCAGCTTTTCTAGCGGGGGGGCATTGGATACGCAGTATTTT. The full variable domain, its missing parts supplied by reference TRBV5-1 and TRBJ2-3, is KAGVTQTPRYLIKTRGQQVTLSCSPISGHRSVSWYQQTPGQGLQFLFEYFSETQRNKGNFPGRFSGRQFSNSRSEMNVSTLELGDSALYLCASSFSSGGALDTQYFGPGTRLTVL.

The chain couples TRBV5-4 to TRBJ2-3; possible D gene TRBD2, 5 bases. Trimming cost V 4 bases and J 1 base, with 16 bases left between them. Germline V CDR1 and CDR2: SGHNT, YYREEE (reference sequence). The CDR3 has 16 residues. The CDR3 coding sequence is TGTGCCAGCAGCCGCGGGTTTTCAGGCGGCACAGATACGCAGTATTTT. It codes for CASSRGFSGGTDTQYF.

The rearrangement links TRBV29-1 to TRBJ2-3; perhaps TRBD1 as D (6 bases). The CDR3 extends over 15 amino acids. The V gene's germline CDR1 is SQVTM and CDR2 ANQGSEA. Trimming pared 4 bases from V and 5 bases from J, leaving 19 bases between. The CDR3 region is CSVVPAKGHQDTQYF. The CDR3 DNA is TGCAGCGTTGTTCCCGCAAAGGGACACCAAGATACGCAGTATTTT.

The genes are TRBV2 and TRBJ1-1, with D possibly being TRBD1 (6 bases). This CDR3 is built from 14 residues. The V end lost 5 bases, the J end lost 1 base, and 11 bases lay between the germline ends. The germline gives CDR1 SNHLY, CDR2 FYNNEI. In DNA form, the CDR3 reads TGTGCCAGCAGTAAGGACAGCCCGAACACTGAAGCTTTCTTT. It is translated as CASSKDSPNTEAFF.

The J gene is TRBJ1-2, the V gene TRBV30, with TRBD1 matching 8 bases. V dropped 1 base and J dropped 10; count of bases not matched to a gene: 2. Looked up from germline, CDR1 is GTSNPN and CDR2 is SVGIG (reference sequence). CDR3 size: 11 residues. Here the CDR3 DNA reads TGTGCCTGGAGTGGGACAGGGACCTACACCTTC. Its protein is CAWSGTGTYTF.

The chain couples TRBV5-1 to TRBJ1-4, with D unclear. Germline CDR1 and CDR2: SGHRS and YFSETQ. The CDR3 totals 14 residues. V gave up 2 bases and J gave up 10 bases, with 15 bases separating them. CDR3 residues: CASSFALGDAKLFF. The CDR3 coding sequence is TGCGCCAGCAGCTTTGCTCTAGGTGACGCAAAACTGTTTTTT.

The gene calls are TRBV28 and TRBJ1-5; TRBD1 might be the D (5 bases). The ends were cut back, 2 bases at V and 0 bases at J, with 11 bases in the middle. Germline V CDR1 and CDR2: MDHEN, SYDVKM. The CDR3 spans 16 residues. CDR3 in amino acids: CASSLGASYSNQPQHF. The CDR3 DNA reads TGTGCCAGCAGTTTAGGGGCCAGTTATAGCAATCAGCCCCAGCATTTT.

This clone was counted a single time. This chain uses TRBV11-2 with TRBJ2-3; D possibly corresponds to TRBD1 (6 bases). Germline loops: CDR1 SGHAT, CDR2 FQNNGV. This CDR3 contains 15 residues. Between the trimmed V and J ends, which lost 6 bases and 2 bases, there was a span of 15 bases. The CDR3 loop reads CASSIQGLFTDTQYF. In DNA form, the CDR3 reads TGTGCCAGCAGTATACAGGGCCTTTTCACAGATACGCAGTATTTT.